This TCR beta chain was retrieved from a study of cytomegalovirus exposure and HLA in healthy donors. Study-level information: Prior work identified around 110 million unique TCR beta sequences in 150 million to 200 million T cells. Study-wide results and caveats: Data from an earlier analysis indicated that most TCR beta V segments were productive either about 90% or about 30% of the time. It was likely that a cluster of highly shared sequence variants was a sequencing artifact.

PCR primers comprised 60 Vbeta and 13 Jbeta primers. The repertoire was sequenced with immunoSEQ multiplex PCR; TCRdb's copy has only in-frame clones and lacks some. The sample consists of 150,000 or so clones, over 80% of them appearing once. A few counts support this clone. The antigen is unknown. CDR3 size: 21 residues. Germline V gives CDR1 SGDLS, CDR2 YYNGEE. With V trimmed by 0 bases and J by 3 bases, 15 bases remained unmatched. V and J are TRBV9 and TRBJ2-1; 13 bases agree with TRBD2. This clonotype was obtained from a male donor in good health and CMV-seropositive. Input material: PBMCs. This CDR3 is CASSVATGVPGLAGIYNEQFF. In DNA form, the CDR3 reads TGTGCCAGCAGCGTAGCTACGGGAGTACCGGGACTAGCGGGAATCTACAATGAGCAGTTCTTC.